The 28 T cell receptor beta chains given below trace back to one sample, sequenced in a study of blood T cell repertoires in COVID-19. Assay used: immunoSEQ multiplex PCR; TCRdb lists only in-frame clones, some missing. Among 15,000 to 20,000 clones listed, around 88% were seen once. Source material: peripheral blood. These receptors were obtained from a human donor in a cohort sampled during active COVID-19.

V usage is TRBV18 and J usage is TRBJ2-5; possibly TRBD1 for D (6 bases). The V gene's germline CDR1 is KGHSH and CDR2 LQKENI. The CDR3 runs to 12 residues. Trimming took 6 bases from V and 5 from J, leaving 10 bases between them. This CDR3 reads CASSHRVETQYF. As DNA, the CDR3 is TGTGCCAGCTCGCACAGGGTGGAGACCCAGTACTTC.

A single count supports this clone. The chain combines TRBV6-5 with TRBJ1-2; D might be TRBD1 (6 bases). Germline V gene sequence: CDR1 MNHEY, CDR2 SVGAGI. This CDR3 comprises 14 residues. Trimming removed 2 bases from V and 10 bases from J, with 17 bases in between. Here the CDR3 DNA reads TGTGCCAGCAGTTACGAGCCATTTGACAGGAACTACACCTTC. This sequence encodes CASSYEPFDRNYTF.

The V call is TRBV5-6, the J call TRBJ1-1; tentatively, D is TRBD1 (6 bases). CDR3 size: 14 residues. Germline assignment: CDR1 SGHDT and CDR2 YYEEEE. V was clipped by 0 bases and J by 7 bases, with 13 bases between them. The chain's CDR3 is CASSLARQAGEAFF. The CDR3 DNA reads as TGTGCCAGCAGCTTGGCCCGACAGGCAGGTGAAGCTTTCTTT.

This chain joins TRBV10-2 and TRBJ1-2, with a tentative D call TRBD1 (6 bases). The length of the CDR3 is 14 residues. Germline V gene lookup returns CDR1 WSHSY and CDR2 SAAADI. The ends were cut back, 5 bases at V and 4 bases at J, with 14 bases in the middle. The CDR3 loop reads CASSNQGFRYGYTF. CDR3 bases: TGCGCCAGCAGTAACCAGGGGTTCCGCTATGGCTACACCTTC.

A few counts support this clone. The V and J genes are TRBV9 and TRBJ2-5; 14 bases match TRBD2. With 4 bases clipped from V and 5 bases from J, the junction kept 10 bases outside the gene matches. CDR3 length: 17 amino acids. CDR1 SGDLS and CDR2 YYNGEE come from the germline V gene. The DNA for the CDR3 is TGTGCCAGCAGCCCCGGGACTAGCGGGGGCCGACAGGAGACCCAGTACTTC. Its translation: CASSPGTSGGRQETQYF.

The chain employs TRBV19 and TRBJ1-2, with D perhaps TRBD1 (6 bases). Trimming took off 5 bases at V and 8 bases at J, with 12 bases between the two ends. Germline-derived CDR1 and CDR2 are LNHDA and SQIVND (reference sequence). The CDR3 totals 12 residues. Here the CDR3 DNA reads TGTGCCAGTAGTTCGCAGGGGAGAGGCTACACCTTC. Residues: CASSSQGRGYTF.

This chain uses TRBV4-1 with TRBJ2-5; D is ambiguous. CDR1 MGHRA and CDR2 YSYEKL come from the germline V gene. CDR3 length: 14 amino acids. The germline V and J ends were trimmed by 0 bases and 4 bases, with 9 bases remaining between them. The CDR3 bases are TGCGCCAGCAGCCAAGATCCGTCCCCAGAGACCCAGTACTTC. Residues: CASSQDPSPETQYF.

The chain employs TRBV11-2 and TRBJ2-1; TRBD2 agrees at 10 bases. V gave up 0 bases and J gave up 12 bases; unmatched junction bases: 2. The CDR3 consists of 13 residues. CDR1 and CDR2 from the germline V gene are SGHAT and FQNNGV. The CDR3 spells CASSLDLAGVQFF. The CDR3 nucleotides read TGTGCCAGCAGCTTAGATCTAGCGGGGGTGCAGTTCTTC.

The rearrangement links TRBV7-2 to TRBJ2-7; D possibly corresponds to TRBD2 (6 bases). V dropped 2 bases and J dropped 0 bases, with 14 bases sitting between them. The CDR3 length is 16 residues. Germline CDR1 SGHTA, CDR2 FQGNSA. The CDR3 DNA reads TGTGCCAGCAGCTTATCCCCTAGCGCCCTCTCCTACGAGCAGTACTTC. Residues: CASSLSPSALSYEQYF.

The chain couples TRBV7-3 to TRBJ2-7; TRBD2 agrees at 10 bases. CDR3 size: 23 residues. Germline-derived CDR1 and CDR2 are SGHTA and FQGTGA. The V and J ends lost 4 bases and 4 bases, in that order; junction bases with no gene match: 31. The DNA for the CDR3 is TGTGCCAGCAGCTCAACCCGAGAGGAGGGGATGAGTGGGCTAGCGGGAGTTGGGTACGAGCAGTACTTC. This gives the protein CASSSTREEGMSGLAGVGYEQYF.

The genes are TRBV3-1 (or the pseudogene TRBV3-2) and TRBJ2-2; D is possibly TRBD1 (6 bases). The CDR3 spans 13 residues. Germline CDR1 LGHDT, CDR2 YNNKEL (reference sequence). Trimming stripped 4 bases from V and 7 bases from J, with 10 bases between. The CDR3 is CASSRNRVGELFF. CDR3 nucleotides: TGTGCCAGCAGCCGAAACAGGGTCGGGGAGCTGTTTTTT.

DNA of the CDR3: TGCAGCGCGGGACTTACTTACAATGAGCAGTTCTTC. As protein: CSAGLTYNEQFF. V gene TRBV29-1 combines with J gene TRBJ2-1; the D gene is possibly TRBD2 (6 bases). The V gene lost 7 bases and the J gene lost 4 bases, with 11 bases spanning the gap. Germline CDR1 SQVTM, CDR2 ANQGSEA. This CDR3 spans 12 amino acids.

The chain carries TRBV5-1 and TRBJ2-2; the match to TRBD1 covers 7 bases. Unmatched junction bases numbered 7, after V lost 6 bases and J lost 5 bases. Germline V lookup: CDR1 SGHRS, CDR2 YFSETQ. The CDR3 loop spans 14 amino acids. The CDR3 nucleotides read TGCGCCAGCAAGATCCAGGGGGTGACCGGGGAGCTGTTTTTT. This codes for CASKIQGVTGELFF.

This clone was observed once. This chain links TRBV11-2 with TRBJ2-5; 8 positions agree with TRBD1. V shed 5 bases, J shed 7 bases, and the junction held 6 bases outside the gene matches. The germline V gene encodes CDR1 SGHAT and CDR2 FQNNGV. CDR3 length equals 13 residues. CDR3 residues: CASSPAGTGTQYF. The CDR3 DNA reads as TGTGCCAGCAGCCCAGCCGGGACAGGGACCCAGTACTTC.

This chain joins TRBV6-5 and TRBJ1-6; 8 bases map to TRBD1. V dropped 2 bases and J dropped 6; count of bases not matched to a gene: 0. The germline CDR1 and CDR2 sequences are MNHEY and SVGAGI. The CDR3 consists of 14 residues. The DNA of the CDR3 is TGTGCCAGCAGTTACGGACAGGGTAATTCACCCCTCCACTTT. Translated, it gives CASSYGQGNSPLHF.

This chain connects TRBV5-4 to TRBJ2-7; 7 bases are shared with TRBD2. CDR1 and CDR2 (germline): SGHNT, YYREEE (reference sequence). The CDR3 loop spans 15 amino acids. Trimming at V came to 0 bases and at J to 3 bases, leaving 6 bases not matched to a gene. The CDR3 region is CASSLVGRGSYEQYF. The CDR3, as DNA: TGTGCCAGCAGCTTGGTTGGGCGGGGGAGCTACGAGCAGTACTTC.

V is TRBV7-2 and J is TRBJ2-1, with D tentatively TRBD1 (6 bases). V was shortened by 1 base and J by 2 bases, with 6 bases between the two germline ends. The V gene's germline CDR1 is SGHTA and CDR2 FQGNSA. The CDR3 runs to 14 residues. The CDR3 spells CASSLGTAYNEQFF. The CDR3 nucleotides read TGTGCCAGCAGCTTAGGGACAGCCTACAATGAGCAGTTCTTC.

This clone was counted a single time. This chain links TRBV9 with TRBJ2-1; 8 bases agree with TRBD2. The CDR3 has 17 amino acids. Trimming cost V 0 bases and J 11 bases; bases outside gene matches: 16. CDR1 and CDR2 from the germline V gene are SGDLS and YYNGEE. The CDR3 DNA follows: TGTGCCAGCAGCGTAGGGGTTGGGAGAAGCGCGGGAGGAAAGCAGTTCTTC. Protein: CASSVGVGRSAGGKQFF.

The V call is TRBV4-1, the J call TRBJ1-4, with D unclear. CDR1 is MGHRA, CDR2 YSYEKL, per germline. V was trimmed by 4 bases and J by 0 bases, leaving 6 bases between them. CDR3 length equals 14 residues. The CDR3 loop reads CASSLLSTNEKLFF. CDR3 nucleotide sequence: TGCGCCAGCAGCCTCCTCTCAACTAATGAAAAACTGTTTTTT.

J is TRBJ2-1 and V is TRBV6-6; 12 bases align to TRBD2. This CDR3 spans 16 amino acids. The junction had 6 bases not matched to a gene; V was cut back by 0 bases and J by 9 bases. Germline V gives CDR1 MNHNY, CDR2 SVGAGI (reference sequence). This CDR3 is CASSYSRVTSGGEQFF. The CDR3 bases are TGTGCCAGCAGTTACTCGAGAGTGACTAGCGGGGGTGAGCAGTTCTTC.

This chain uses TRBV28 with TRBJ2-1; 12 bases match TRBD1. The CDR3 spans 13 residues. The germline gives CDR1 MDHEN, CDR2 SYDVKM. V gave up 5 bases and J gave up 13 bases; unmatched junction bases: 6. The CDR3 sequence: CASSPPGQGAQFF. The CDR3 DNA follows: TGTGCCAGCAGTCCCCCGGGACAGGGGGCTCAGTTCTTC.

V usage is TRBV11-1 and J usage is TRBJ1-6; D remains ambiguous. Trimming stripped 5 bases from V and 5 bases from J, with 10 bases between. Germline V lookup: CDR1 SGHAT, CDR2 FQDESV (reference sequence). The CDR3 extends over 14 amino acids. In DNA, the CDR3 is TGTGCCAGCAGCCGGTCGGGTAATAATTCACCCCTCCACTTT. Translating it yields CASSRSGNNSPLHF. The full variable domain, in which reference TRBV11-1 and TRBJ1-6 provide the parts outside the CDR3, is EAEVAQSPRYKITEKSQAVAFWCDPISGHATLYWYRQILGQGPELLVQFQDESVVDDSQLPKDRFSAERLKGVDSTLKIQPAELGDSAMYLCASSRSGNNSPLHFGNGTRLTVT.

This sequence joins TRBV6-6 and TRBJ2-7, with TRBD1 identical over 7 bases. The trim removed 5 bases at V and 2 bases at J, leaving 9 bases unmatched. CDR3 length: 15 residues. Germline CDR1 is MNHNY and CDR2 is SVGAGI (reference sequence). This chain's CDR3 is CASSGRDSGAYEQYF. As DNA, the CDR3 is TGTGCCAGCAGTGGAAGGGACAGCGGAGCCTACGAGCAGTACTTC.

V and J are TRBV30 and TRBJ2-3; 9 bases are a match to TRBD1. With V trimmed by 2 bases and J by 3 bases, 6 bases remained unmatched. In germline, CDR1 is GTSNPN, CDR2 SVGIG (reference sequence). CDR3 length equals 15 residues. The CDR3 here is CAWSWGTGITDTQYF. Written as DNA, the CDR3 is TGTGCCTGGAGTTGGGGGACAGGGATTACAGATACGCAGTATTTT.

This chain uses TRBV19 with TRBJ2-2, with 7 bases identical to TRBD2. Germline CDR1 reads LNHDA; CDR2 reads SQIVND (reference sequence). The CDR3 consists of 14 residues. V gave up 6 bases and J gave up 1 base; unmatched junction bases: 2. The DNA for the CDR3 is TGTGCCAGTAGGAGGGAGGGGAACACCGGGGAGCTGTTTTTT. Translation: CASRREGNTGELFF.

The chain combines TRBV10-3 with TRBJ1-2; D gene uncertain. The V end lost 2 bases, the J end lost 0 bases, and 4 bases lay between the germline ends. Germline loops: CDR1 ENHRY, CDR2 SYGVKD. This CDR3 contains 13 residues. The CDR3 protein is CAISEGPNYGYTF. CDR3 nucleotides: TGTGCCATCAGTGAGGGGCCTAACTATGGCTACACCTTC.

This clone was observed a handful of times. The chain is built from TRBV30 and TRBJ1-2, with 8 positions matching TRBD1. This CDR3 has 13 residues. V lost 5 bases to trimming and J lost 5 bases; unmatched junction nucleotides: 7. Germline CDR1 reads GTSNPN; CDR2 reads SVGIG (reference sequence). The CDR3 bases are TGTGCCTGGGCGAGGGACAGGCCGTATGGCTACACCTTC. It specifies CAWARDRPYGYTF.

The CDR3 nucleotides read TGTGCCAGCAGCTGGAGGCCGGGACAGGCCGTGGGCGAGCAGTACTTC. This encodes CASSWRPGQAVGEQYF. The rearrangement joins TRBV5-6 to TRBJ2-7; 8 bases match TRBD1. CDR1 is SGHDT and CDR2 is YYEEEE in the germline V gene. With V trimmed by 3 bases and J by 6 bases, 14 bases remained unmatched. CDR3 length: 16 amino acids.